Presented here are 26 T cell receptor beta chains from one specimen sequenced in a study of blood T cells in healthy people across ages. Through a sample-barcoded 5' primer and a J-beta primer mix, a second PCR was run for roughly 7 to 11 cycles. TCRdb itself ran the 5' RACE reads through MiXCR, one entry per CDR3 protein. The data show roughly 1.9 million distinct CDR3 sequences, more than 35% seen once. The sequenced sample consisted of blood. These receptors were taken from a human donor in good health.

The CDR3 sequence is CASAPGLTTGELFF. CDR3 nucleotide sequence: TGTGCCAGCGCTCCAGGACTTACCACCGGGGAGCTGTTTTTT. This chain connects TRBV28 to TRBJ2-2; possible D gene TRBD2, 5 bases. The germline V gene encodes CDR1 MDHEN and CDR2 SYDVKM. This CDR3 comprises 14 residues. V lost 8 bases, J lost 4 bases, and 14 bases lay in between.

The V and J genes are TRBV6-5 and TRBJ2-3; D ambiguous. Trimming removed 2 bases from V and 6 bases from J, with 9 bases in between. The CDR3 totals 13 residues. CDR1 MNHEY and CDR2 SVGAGI come from the germline V gene. DNA of the CDR3: TGTGCCAGCAGTTACCCCGGAGCGGATACGCAGTATTTT. This gives the protein CASSYPGADTQYF.

The chain employs TRBV4-2 and TRBJ2-1, with TRBD2 matching over 14 bases. This CDR3 spans 16 amino acids. The junction had 8 bases not matched to a gene; V was cut back by 6 bases and J by 7 bases. From germline, CDR1 is LGHNA and CDR2 YNFKEQ. DNA for the CDR3: TGTGCCAGCAGTCAATATGGGACTAGCGGGGGAAATGAGCAGTTCTTC. It is translated as CASSQYGTSGGNEQFF.

The chain recombines TRBV2 with TRBJ2-7; 11 bases agree with TRBD2. The CDR3 has 13 residues. The germline gives CDR1 SNHLY, CDR2 FYNNEI. Trimming took 10 bases from V and 6 from J; bases not matched to a gene: 8. CDR3 bases: TGTGCCAAGGGACTAGCGGCCTGGGGCGAGCAGTACTTC. Translation gives CAKGLAAWGEQYF. Complete variable domain (other parts from reference TRBV2 and TRBJ2-7): EPEVTQTPSHQVTQMGQEVILRCVPISNHLYFYWYRQILGQKVEFLVSFYNNEISEKSEIFDDQFSVERPDGSNFTLKIRSTKLEDSAMYFCAKGLAAWGEQYFGPGTRLTVT.

The chain is built from TRBV28 and TRBJ1-5; perhaps TRBD1 as D (6 bases). V was pared by 6 bases and J by 6 bases, with 21 bases between. CDR3 length: 16 residues. Germline V gene data show CDR1 as MDHEN and CDR2 as SYDVKM. The CDR3 loop reads CASRLSTGGASQPQHF. Written as DNA, the CDR3 is TGTGCCAGCAGGCTTTCCACGGGGGGCGCGTCTCAGCCCCAGCATTTT.

CDR3 DNA sequence: TGTGCCAGCAGTGAACGTACAGGGAATCAGCCCCAGCATTTT. Translation: CASSERTGNQPQHF. The rearrangement uses TRBV2 and TRBJ1-5; a weak D match, TRBD1 (6 bases). Germline CDR1 reads SNHLY; CDR2 reads FYNNEI. Trimming removed 2 bases at V and 4 bases at J, with 9 bases between. This CDR3 is 14 amino acids long.

CDR3 protein: CASRRGGGTGELFF. The DNA of the CDR3 is TGTGCCAGCAGAAGGGGCGGGGGCACCGGGGAGCTGTTTTTT. The gene calls are TRBV7-2 and TRBJ2-2; 7 bases fit TRBD2. There are 14 residues in the CDR3. J lost 4 bases, V lost 6 bases, and 5 bases had no gene match. Germline V gene data show CDR1 as SGHTA and CDR2 as FQGNSA.

This clonotype was counted only a few times. The genes are TRBV7-2 and TRBJ2-1; TRBD1 aligns across 7 bases. The length of the CDR3 is 14 residues. Germline assignment: CDR1 SGHTA and CDR2 FQGNSA. The V gene end was trimmed by 4 bases and the J gene end by 10 bases; junction bases not matched to a gene: 10. The CDR3 bases are TGTGCCAGCAGCTCCCGACAGGGTGAGTACGAGCAGTTCTTC. Amino acid sequence: CASSSRQGEYEQFF.

V and J are TRBV6-5 and TRBJ1-1, with no clear D. The germline gives CDR1 MNHEY, CDR2 SVGAGI. This CDR3 is built from 15 residues. Trimming stripped 3 bases from V and 0 bases from J, with 11 bases between. For the CDR3, the DNA is TGTGCCAGCAGTTATGGGAGGGTCCTGAACACTGAAGCTTTCTTT. Its translation is CASSYGRVLNTEAFF.

CDR3 DNA: TGTGCCAGCCCCCTTTGGACAGTGAACTACGAGCAGTACTTC. It translates to CASPLWTVNYEQYF. The V gene is TRBV7-3, the J gene TRBJ2-7; perhaps TRBD1 as D (6 bases). V was trimmed by 8 bases and J by 3 bases, leaving 17 bases between them. The CDR3 is 14 amino acids. The germline CDR1 and CDR2 sequences are SGHTA and FQGTGA. The variable domain in full, completed from reference TRBV7-3 and TRBJ2-7, reads GAGVSQTPSNKVTEKGKYVELRCDPISGHTALYWYRQSLGQGPEFLIYFQGTGAADDSGLPNDRFFAVRPEGSVSTLKIQRTERGDSAVYLCASPLWTVNYEQYFGPGTRLTVT.

This clonotype was found once. A much larger clone differs by one base, so this may be a read error. The rearrangement joins TRBV7-2 to TRBJ2-4; 11 bases line up with TRBD1. This CDR3 is built from 14 residues. The V and J ends lost 3 bases and 13 bases, in that order; junction bases with no gene match: 8. Looked up from germline, CDR1 is SGHTA and CDR2 is FQGNSA. The CDR3 DNA reads TGTGCCAGCAGCTTGGGGACAGGGGGATGGGAGCAGTACTTC. Protein product: CASSLGTGGWEQYF. The whole variable domain, remainder taken from reference TRBV7-2 and TRBJ2-4, is GAGVSQSPSNKVTEKGKDVELRCDPISGHTALYWYRQSLGQGLEFLIYFQGNSAPDKSGLPSDRFSAERTGGSVSTLTIQRTQQEDSAVYLCASSLGTGGWEQYFGAGTRLSVL.

The chain couples TRBV5-1 to TRBJ2-7, with D possibly matching TRBD1 (6 bases). Trimming removed 3 bases from V and 1 base from J, with 14 bases in between. Germline-derived CDR1 and CDR2 are SGHRS and YFSETQ. This CDR3 has 15 amino acids. The CDR3 sequence: CASSSRYTGSYEQYF. The CDR3 nucleotides are TGCGCCAGCAGCTCGCGATACACAGGGTCCTACGAGCAGTACTTC.

J is TRBJ2-4 and V is TRBV20-1; D is unclear. Deletions cut 6 bases from V and 0 bases from J, with 9 bases between. The V gene's germline CDR1 is DFQATT and CDR2 SNEGSKA (reference sequence). This CDR3 region has 13 residues. In DNA form, the CDR3 reads TGCAGTGCGGGGTCGGGAGCCAAAAACATTCAGTACTTC. Residues: CSAGSGAKNIQYF.

This clonotype was recorded once. The genes are TRBV7-2 and TRBJ2-7; D gene uncertain. The CDR3 extends over 15 amino acids. The V and J ends lost 1 base and 3 bases respectively, with 13 bases between them. CDR1 SGHTA and CDR2 FQGNSA come from the germline V gene. CDR3 DNA sequence: TGTGCCAGCAGCTTAGTTTCGTGGGCGGACTACGAGCAGTACTTC. Translation gives CASSLVSWADYEQYF. The variable domain in full, with the rest retrieved from reference TRBV7-2 and TRBJ2-7, is GAGVSQSPSNKVTEKGKDVELRCDPISGHTALYWYRQSLGQGLEFLIYFQGNSAPDKSGLPSDRFSAERTGGSVSTLTIQRTQQEDSAVYLCASSLVSWADYEQYFGPGTRLTVT.

The rearrangement uses TRBV12-3 or TRBV12-4 and TRBJ1-2; no firm D call. The CDR3 has 13 residues. V gave up 3 bases and J gave up 2 bases, with 7 bases separating them. The CDR3 sequence is CASSFNGNYGYTF. CDR3 nucleotides: TGTGCCAGCAGTTTCAACGGGAACTATGGCTACACCTTC.

The J gene is TRBJ2-1, the V gene TRBV3-1; D gene unclear. Germline V gene data show CDR1 as LGHDT and CDR2 as YNNKEL (reference sequence). The CDR3 spans 15 residues. V lost 3 bases and J lost 0, with 9 bases in between. CDR3 region: CASSQASSSYNEQFF. Here the CDR3 DNA reads TGTGCCAGCAGCCAGGCGTCTAGCTCCTACAATGAGCAGTTCTTC.

J is TRBJ2-4 and V is TRBV20-1; 11 bases agree with TRBD1. The closer fit of TRBJ2-7 to the DNA end suggests the J call may be wrong. The CDR3 totals 16 residues. The germline CDR1 and CDR2 sequences are DFQATT and SNEGSKA (reference sequence). CDR3 sequence reads: CSARRGPGQGAYEQYF. The CDR3 DNA is TGCAGTGCTCGCAGGGGGCCGGGACAGGGGGCCTACGAGCAGTACTTC.

The V call is TRBV7-2, the J call TRBJ2-3; 9 bases agree with TRBD2. Germline V gene sequence: CDR1 SGHTA, CDR2 FQGNSA. Losses at the gene ends were 2 bases for V and 3 bases for J; bases not matched to a gene: 9. The CDR3 spans 17 residues. The DNA of the CDR3 is TGTGCCAGCAGCTTACTGGGGCCAACTAGCGGGACAGATACGCAGTATTTT. Amino acid sequence: CASSLLGPTSGTDTQYF. Drawing the rest from reference TRBV7-2 and TRBJ2-3, the complete variable domain is GAGVSQSPSNKVTEKGKDVELRCDPISGHTALYWYRQSLGQGLEFLIYFQGNSAPDKSGLPSDRFSAERTGGSVSTLTIQRTQQEDSAVYLCASSLLGPTSGTDTQYFGPGTRLTVL.

This clonotype was seen a handful of times. The chain couples TRBV7-8 to TRBJ2-7; weak D call: TRBD2 (5 bases). Trimming took off 5 bases at V and 3 bases at J, with 11 bases between the two ends. There are 13 residues in the CDR3. Germline CDR1 reads SGHVS; CDR2 reads FQNEAQ. Here the CDR3 reads CASSLGELYEQYF. In nucleotides, the CDR3 is TGTGCCAGCAGCCTCGGGGAGCTCTACGAGCAGTACTTC.

This chain uses TRBV28 with TRBJ2-7; D is unresolved. CDR1 MDHEN and CDR2 SYDVKM come from the germline V gene. V gave up 8 bases and J gave up 0 bases, with 17 bases separating them. This CDR3 region has 15 residues. The CDR3 spells CASAPIRTSSYEQYF. The DNA for the CDR3 is TGTGCCAGCGCCCCGATCCGGACGAGCTCCTACGAGCAGTACTTC.

The chain uses TRBV3-1 and TRBJ1-2; no definite D call. V lost 0 bases and J 4 bases, leaving 12 bases between the germline ends. Germline values: CDR1 LGHDT, CDR2 YNNKEL (reference sequence). This CDR3 comprises 15 residues. The chain's CDR3 is CASSQDFDTFYGYTF. CDR3 DNA sequence: TGTGCCAGCAGCCAAGATTTCGACACGTTCTATGGCTACACCTTC.

The CDR3 loop reads CASSPAGTGGVAHPTDTQYF. In nucleotides, the CDR3 is TGCGCCAGCAGCCCCGCTGGGACAGGGGGCGTTGCCCACCCCACAGATACGCAGTATTTT. V gene TRBV5-1 combines with J gene TRBJ2-3; 12 nucleotides line up with TRBD1. Germline V gene data show CDR1 as SGHRS and CDR2 as YFSETQ. CDR3 length: 20 residues. Unmatched junction bases numbered 17, after V lost 4 bases and J lost 2 bases.

Written as DNA, the CDR3 is TGTGCCAGCAGTCTCGCCGACTTGACGGGGACTGAAGCTTTCTTT. Translated: CASSLADLTGTEAFF. This sequence joins TRBV6-2 or TRBV6-3 and TRBJ1-1; no definite D call. From germline, CDR1 is MNHEY and CDR2 SVGEGT. The CDR3 runs to 15 residues. The germline V and J ends were trimmed by 5 bases and 5 bases, with 18 bases remaining between them.

This clonotype turned up a few times. The V and J genes are TRBV4-2 and TRBJ1-1; TRBD1 might be the D (5 bases). This CDR3 has 18 amino acids. Trimming pared 0 bases from V and 1 base from J, leaving 18 bases between. Germline loops: CDR1 LGHNA, CDR2 YNFKEQ. CDR3 region: CASSQDHGTPSGNTEAFF. Here the CDR3 DNA reads TGTGCCAGCAGCCAAGATCATGGGACCCCTTCGGGGAACACTGAAGCTTTCTTT.

The genes are TRBV20-1 and TRBJ2-7; 10 bases match TRBD2. The ends lost 5 bases at V and 2 bases at J; junction bases unmatched: 9. CDR3 length: 15 residues. CDR1 is DFQATT, CDR2 SNEGSKA, per germline (reference sequence). For the CDR3, the DNA is TGCAGTGCTTTAAGCGGGGGGGCCGGGGCCTACGAGCAGTACTTC. The encoded protein is CSALSGGAGAYEQYF.

This clonotype has more than one count but fewer than ten. The chain links TRBV29-1 to TRBJ2-4; 8 bases match TRBD1. Germline V gives CDR1 SQVTM, CDR2 ANQGSEA. With V trimmed by 2 bases and J by 8 bases, 2 bases remained unmatched. The CDR3 totals 12 residues. Written as DNA, the CDR3 is TGCAGCGTTGAACAGGGGGCAGACATTCAGTACTTC. The encoded protein is CSVEQGADIQYF.